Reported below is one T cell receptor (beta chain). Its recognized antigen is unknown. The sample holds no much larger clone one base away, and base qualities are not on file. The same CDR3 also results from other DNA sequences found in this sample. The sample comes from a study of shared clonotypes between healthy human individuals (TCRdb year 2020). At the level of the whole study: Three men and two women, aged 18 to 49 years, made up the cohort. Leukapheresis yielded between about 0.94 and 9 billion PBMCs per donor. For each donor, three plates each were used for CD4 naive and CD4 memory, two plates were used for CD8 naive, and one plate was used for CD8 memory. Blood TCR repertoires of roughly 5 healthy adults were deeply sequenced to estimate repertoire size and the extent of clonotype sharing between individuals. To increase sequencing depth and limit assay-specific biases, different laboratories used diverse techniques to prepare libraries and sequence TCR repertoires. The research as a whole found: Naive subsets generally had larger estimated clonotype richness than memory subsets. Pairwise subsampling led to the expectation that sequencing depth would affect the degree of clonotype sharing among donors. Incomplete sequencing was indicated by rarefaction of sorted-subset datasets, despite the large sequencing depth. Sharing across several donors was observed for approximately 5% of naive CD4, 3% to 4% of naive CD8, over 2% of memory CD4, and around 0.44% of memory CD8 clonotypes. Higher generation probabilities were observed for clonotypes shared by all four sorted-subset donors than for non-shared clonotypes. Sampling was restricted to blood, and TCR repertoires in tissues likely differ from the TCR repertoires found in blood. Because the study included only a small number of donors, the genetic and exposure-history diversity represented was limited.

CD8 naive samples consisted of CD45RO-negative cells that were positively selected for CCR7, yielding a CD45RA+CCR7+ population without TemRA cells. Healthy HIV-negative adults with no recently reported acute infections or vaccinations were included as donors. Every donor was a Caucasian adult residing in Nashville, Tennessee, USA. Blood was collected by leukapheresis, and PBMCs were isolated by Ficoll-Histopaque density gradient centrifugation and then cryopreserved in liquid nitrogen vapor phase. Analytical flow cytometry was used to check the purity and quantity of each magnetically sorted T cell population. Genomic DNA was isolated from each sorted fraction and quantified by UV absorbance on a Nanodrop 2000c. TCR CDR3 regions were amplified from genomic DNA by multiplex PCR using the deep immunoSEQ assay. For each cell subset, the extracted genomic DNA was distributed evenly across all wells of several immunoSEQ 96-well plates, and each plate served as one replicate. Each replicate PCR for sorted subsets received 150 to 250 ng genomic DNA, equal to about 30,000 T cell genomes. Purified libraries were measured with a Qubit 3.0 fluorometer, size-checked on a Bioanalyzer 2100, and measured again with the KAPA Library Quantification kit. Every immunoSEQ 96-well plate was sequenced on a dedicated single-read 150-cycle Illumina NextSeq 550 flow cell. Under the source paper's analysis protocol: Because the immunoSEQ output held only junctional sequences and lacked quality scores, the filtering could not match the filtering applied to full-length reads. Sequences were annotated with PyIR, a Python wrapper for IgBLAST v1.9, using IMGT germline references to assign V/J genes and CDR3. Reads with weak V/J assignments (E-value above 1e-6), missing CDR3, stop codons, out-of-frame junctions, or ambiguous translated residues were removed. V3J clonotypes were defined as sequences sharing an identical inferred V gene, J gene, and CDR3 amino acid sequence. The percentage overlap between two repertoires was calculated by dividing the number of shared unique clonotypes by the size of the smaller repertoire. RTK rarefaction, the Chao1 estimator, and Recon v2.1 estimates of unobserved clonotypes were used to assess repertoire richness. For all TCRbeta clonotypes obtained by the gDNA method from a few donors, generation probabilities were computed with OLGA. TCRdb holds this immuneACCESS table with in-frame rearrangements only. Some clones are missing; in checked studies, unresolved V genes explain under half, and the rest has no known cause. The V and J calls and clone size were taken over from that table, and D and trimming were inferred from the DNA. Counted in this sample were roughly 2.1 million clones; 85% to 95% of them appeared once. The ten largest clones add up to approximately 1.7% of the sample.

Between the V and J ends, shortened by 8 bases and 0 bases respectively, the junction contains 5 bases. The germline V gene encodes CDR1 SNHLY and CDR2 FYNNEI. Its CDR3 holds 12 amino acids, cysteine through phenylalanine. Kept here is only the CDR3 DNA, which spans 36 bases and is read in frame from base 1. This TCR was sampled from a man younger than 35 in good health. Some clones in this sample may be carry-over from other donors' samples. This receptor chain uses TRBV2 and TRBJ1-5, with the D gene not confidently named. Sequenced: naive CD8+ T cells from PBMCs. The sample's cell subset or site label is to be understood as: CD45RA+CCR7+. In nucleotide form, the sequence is TGTGCCAGCCGGGATAGCAATCAGCCCCAGCATTTT. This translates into CASRDSNQPQHF.